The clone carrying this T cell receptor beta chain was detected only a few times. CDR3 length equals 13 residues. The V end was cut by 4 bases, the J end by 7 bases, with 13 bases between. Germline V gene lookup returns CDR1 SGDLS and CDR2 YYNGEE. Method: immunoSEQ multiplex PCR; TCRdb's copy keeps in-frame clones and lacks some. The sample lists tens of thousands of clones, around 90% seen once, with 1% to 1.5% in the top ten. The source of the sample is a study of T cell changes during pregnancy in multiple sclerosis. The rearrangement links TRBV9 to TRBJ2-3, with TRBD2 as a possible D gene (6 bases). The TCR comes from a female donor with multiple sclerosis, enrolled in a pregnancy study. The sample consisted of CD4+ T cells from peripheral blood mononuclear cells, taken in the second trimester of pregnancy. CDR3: CASSPSTRHTQYF. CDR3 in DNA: TGTGCCAGCAGCCCCTCGACTAGACATACGCAGTATTTT.